This T cell receptor beta chain was recovered during a study of T cells in Graves' hyperthyroidism and ophthalmopathy. Amplification of TCR beta CDR3 regions was performed using RNA transcripts as template. HTBI primers were the set used in a first-round RT-PCR of the TCR CDR3. Each CDR3 protein gets one entry after TCRdb re-called the multiplex PCR reads with MiXCR. This table has about 660,000 distinct CDR3 sequences, roughly 45% appearing once. The germline V gene has CDR1 ENHRY and CDR2 SYGVKD. V was cut by 3 bases and J by 1 base, with 6 bases left in between. The CDR3 runs 13 residues. Those patients with uncontrolled infection, other autoimmune disease, pregnancy or lactation were excluded. Findings and caveats of the study: Ophthalmopathy was separated from stable hyperthyroidism by a 13 V-J model.

This clonotype appeared many times. Its matching antigen is unknown. The sample comprised peripheral blood or thyroid tissue (not recorded which). The clonotype originates from an adult man with Graves' disease, either hyperthyroidism or ophthalmopathy (not recorded which). This chain uses TRBV10-3 with TRBJ1-2, with D perhaps matching TRBD1 (5 bases). Written as DNA, the CDR3 is TGTGCCATCAGTGAAGACAGTAACTATGGCTACACCTTC. Translating gives CAISEDSNYGYTF.